Presented here are 23 T cell receptor beta chains from one specimen sequenced in a study of cytomegalovirus exposure and HLA in healthy donors. Clones were read by immunoSEQ multiplex PCR, and TCRdb kept only the in-frame ones, dropping some. The repertoire holds some 320,000 clones, 75% to 90% seen once, with roughly 1.1% in the top ten. Sequencing was performed on PBMCs. These receptors originate from a woman aged 25-40 years in good health and CMV-seropositive.

J is TRBJ1-2 and V is TRBV5-1; D unresolved. Germline V CDR1 and CDR2: SGHRS, YFSETQ. The ends were cut back, 1 base at V and 6 bases at J, with 16 bases in the middle. This CDR3 spans 15 amino acids. CDR3 residues: CASSLWSGTADGYTF. The CDR3 DNA reads as TGCGCCAGCAGCTTGTGGTCTGGTACAGCTGATGGCTACACCTTC.

The chain links TRBV9 to TRBJ2-1, with TRBD2 identical over 10 bases. The CDR3 has 20 amino acids. CDR1 SGDLS and CDR2 YYNGEE come from the germline V gene. The ends lost 0 bases at V and 1 base at J; junction bases unmatched: 13. The CDR3 region is CASSVGPSGRGGGSYNEQFF. CDR3 sequence (DNA): TGTGCCAGCAGCGTAGGACCTAGCGGGAGAGGGGGGGGGTCCTACAATGAGCAGTTCTTC.

The chain joins TRBV4-2 to TRBJ2-1; 10 bases are shared with TRBD2. In germline, CDR1 is LGHNA, CDR2 YNFKEQ. The CDR3 runs 16 residues. V trimming: 1 base; J trimming: 7 bases; junction bases outside the gene matches: 7. The chain's CDR3 is CASSQGDSGGSNEQFF. The CDR3 bases are TGTGCCAGCAGCCAAGGCGATAGCGGGGGGTCGAATGAGCAGTTCTTC.

The rearrangement uses TRBV7-8 and TRBJ1-4; no clear D gene. Deletions cut 0 bases from V and 0 bases from J, with 8 bases between. Germline lookup yields CDR1 SGHVS and CDR2 FQNEAQ. This CDR3 region has 16 residues. CDR3 sequence: CASSLATQATNEKLFF. CDR3 nucleotide sequence: TGTGCCAGCAGCTTAGCGACACAAGCAACTAATGAAAAACTGTTTTTT.

This clone was seen once. The rearrangement uses TRBV30 and TRBJ2-7; TRBD1 matches 9 bases. The J segment lost 2 bases and the V segment lost 1 base, leaving 9 bases of the junction unmatched. Germline lookup yields CDR1 GTSNPN and CDR2 SVGIG (reference sequence). The CDR3 totals 16 residues. The CDR3 coding sequence is TGTGCCTGGAGTGGTCCGGACAGGGGTTACACCTACGAGCAGTACTTC. Residues: CAWSGPDRGYTYEQYF.

The chain is built from TRBV11-2 and TRBJ1-2; tentative D call: TRBD1 (5 bases). The V end was cut by 5 bases, the J end by 4 bases, with 14 bases between. Germline loops: CDR1 SGHAT, CDR2 FQNNGV. The CDR3 sequence is 14 residues long. CDR3 amino acids: CASSRGQGGYGYTF. As DNA, the CDR3 is TGTGCCAGCAGCCGCGGGCAGGGCGGCTATGGCTACACCTTC.

The chain employs TRBV29-1 and TRBJ2-5; TRBD2 agrees at 10 bases. The CDR3 is made up of 12 amino acids. Germline CDR1 is SQVTM and CDR2 is ANQGSEA. V was pared by 5 bases and J by 4 bases, with 1 base of the junction left unmatched. The CDR3 loop is CSVRLAGETQYF. CDR3 DNA sequence: TGCAGCGTTCGACTAGCGGGAGAGACCCAGTACTTC.

The V gene is TRBV19, the J gene TRBJ2-1; the match to TRBD2 covers 7 bases. The trim removed 10 bases at V and 3 bases at J, leaving 9 bases unmatched. The CDR3 is 14 residues long. Germline values: CDR1 LNHDA, CDR2 SQIVND (reference sequence). Here the CDR3 reads CATARSSGYNEQFF. CDR3 DNA: TGTGCCACCGCCCGGTCTAGCGGCTACAATGAGCAGTTCTTC.

This chain joins TRBV2 and TRBJ1-2, with 10 bases aligning to TRBD1. This CDR3 contains 15 residues. J was trimmed by 3 bases and V by 6 bases; bases with no gene match: 7. Germline loops: CDR1 SNHLY, CDR2 FYNNEI. The CDR3 protein is CASRPGQGSDYGYTF. DNA for the CDR3: TGTGCCAGCAGGCCGGGACAGGGGAGTGACTATGGCTACACCTTC.

This clone occurred once. The chain recombines TRBV2 with TRBJ2-1; TRBD1 agrees at 12 bases. V shed 5 bases, J shed 8 bases, and the junction held 13 bases outside the gene matches. This CDR3 is 17 amino acids long. In germline, CDR1 is SNHLY, CDR2 FYNNEI. CDR3 loop: CASSIRQPGQGADEQFF. CDR3 DNA: TGTGCCAGCAGTATCCGCCAACCGGGACAGGGGGCTGATGAGCAGTTCTTC.

This clone was counted a single time. V and J are TRBV27 and TRBJ2-3, with 8 bases matching TRBD2. Germline V gene lookup returns CDR1 MNHEY and CDR2 SMNVEV (reference sequence). V was pared by 4 bases and J by 4 bases, with 4 bases of the junction left unmatched. This CDR3 contains 14 residues. As DNA, the CDR3 is TGTGCCAGCAGTTCGAGCGGGAGCCCAGATACGCAGTATTTT. Its protein product is CASSSSGSPDTQYF.

The chain's CDR3 is CAWATGGQPQHF. The CDR3 DNA reads TGTGCCTGGGCTACAGGGGGTCAGCCCCAGCATTTT. This chain links TRBV30 with TRBJ1-5; TRBD1 agrees at 8 bases. The CDR3 totals 12 residues. J was trimmed by 6 bases and V by 5 bases; bases with no gene match: 3. Germline loops: CDR1 GTSNPN, CDR2 SVGIG (reference sequence).

The rearrangement uses TRBV5-6 and TRBJ2-7; TRBD1 is a possible D gene (5 bases). Looked up from germline, CDR1 is SGHDT and CDR2 is YYEEEE. The CDR3 is 14 amino acids. V was cut by 2 bases and J by 3 bases, with 12 bases left in between. CDR3 amino acids: CASSLFRVDYEQYF. The CDR3, as DNA: TGTGCCAGCAGCTTATTCAGGGTAGACTACGAGCAGTACTTC.

This chain connects TRBV27 to TRBJ2-1; D perhaps matches TRBD1 (6 bases). The CDR3 sequence is 15 residues long. V was shortened by 5 bases and J by 0 bases, with 11 bases between the two germline ends. CDR1 and CDR2 from the germline V gene are MNHEY and SMNVEV (reference sequence). The CDR3 protein is CASSPDSSSYNEQFF. As DNA, the CDR3 is TGTGCCAGCAGTCCGGACAGTAGCTCCTACAATGAGCAGTTCTTC.

The chain carries TRBV6-1 and TRBJ1-2; 8 nucleotides match TRBD1. The germline V gene encodes CDR1 MNHNS and CDR2 SASEGT. The CDR3 runs to 14 residues. V was clipped by 7 bases and J by 8 bases; unmatched bases: 12. The CDR3 region is CASNLVGTGAGYTF. CDR3 sequence (DNA): TGTGCCAGCAACTTGGTGGGGACAGGAGCAGGCTACACCTTC.

The chain links TRBV25-1 to TRBJ1-3; D gene unclear. The CDR3 length is 15 residues. CDR1 is MGHDK, CDR2 SYGVNS, per germline. Trimming left V 5 bases short and J 0 bases short, with 11 bases between. The CDR3 loop is CASSPMGASGNTIYF. CDR3 sequence (DNA): TGTGCCAGCAGTCCAATGGGTGCCTCTGGAAACACCATATATTTT. Variable domain in full (rest from reference TRBV25-1 and TRBJ1-3): EADIYQTPRYLVIGTGKKITLECSQTMGHDKMYWYQQDPGMELHLIHYSYGVNSTEKGDLSSESTVSRIRTEHFPLTLESARPSHTSQYLCASSPMGASGNTIYFGEGSWLTVV.

This chain joins TRBV14 and TRBJ2-5; no firm D call. Looked up from germline, CDR1 is SGHDN and CDR2 is FVKESK. V was pared by 2 bases and J by 4 bases, with 5 bases between. The CDR3 covers 12 residues. In DNA, the CDR3 is TGTGCCAGCAGCCAATTCGCAGAGACCCAGTACTTC. It yields the protein CASSQFAETQYF.

The chain is built from TRBV27 and TRBJ1-1; tentative D call: TRBD1 (5 bases). Per the germline V gene, CDR1 is MNHEY and CDR2 is SMNVEV (reference sequence). This CDR3 contains 15 residues. V lost 5 bases, J lost 1 base, and 14 bases lay in between. The CDR3 coding sequence is TGTGCCAGCAGTACCCGGGACGGACGGAACACTGAAGCTTTCTTT. Its translation is CASSTRDGRNTEAFF.

The chain is built from TRBV30 and TRBJ1-5, with D tentatively TRBD1 (6 bases). Per germline, CDR1 GTSNPN and CDR2 SVGIG (reference sequence). The CDR3 totals 13 residues. Trimming removed 5 bases from V and 9 bases from J, with 17 bases in between. CDR3 nucleotides: TGTGCCTGGGGGACACAGGGATCTTGGCCCCAGCATTTT. Its translation is CAWGTQGSWPQHF.

V is TRBV28 and J is TRBJ1-1, with 10 bases fitting TRBD1. This CDR3 contains 15 residues. V lost 5 bases, J lost 3 bases, and 6 bases stayed unmatched. Looked up from germline, CDR1 is MDHEN and CDR2 is SYDVKM. The CDR3 bases are TGTGCCAGCAGTCAGTGGACAGGGGGGGACACTGAAGCTTTCTTT. This codes for CASSQWTGGDTEAFF.

The chain recombines TRBV5-4 with TRBJ2-3, with TRBD2 identical over 9 bases. The V and J ends lost 0 bases and 2 bases, in that order; junction bases with no gene match: 13. This CDR3 spans 19 amino acids. The germline V gene has CDR1 SGHNT and CDR2 YYREEE (reference sequence). CDR3 DNA sequence: TGTGCCAGCAGCTTGGCCGCGGGACTAGCCGTCCATAACACAGATACGCAGTATTTT. Translated, it gives CASSLAAGLAVHNTDTQYF.

The rearrangement uses TRBV4-3 and TRBJ2-5; weak D call: TRBD1 (5 bases). Trimming left V 5 bases short and J 5 bases short, with 18 bases between. Germline CDR1 and CDR2: LGHNA and YSLEER. CDR3 size: 15 residues. CDR3 sequence reads: CASSYEAGHPETQYF. Here the CDR3 DNA reads TGCGCCAGCAGCTACGAGGCAGGACACCCCGAGACCCAGTACTTC.

The chain combines TRBV19 with TRBJ1-2, with 7 bases that match TRBD1. This CDR3 comprises 13 residues. In germline, CDR1 is LNHDA, CDR2 SQIVND (reference sequence). V shed 8 bases and J 5 bases; nucleotides not matched to a gene: 8. DNA for the CDR3: TGTGCCAGTCGGGGTGGGACAGATTATGGCTACACCTTC. Protein sequence: CASRGGTDYGYTF.